What follows describes a single TCR beta chain. Trimming took 1 base from V and 0 from J; bases not matched to a gene: 8. CDR1 and CDR2 (germline): MGHRA, YSYEKL. CDR3 size: 17 residues. Clones were sequenced by immunoSEQ multiplex PCR, and TCRdb holds only the in-frame ones, with some missing. This sample has tens of thousands of clones, with over 65% found just once. The data were taken from a study of T cell changes during pregnancy in multiple sclerosis. The origin of this receptor is a female donor with multiple sclerosis, enrolled in a pregnancy study. Sample: CD8+ T cells from peripheral blood mononuclear cells, taken before pregnancy. J is TRBJ1-1 and V is TRBV4-1; 7 positions match TRBD1. CDR3 sequence: CASSQVQTGTVNTEAFF. In DNA form, the CDR3 reads TGCGCCAGCAGCCAAGTCCAAACAGGGACAGTGAACACTGAAGCTTTCTTT.